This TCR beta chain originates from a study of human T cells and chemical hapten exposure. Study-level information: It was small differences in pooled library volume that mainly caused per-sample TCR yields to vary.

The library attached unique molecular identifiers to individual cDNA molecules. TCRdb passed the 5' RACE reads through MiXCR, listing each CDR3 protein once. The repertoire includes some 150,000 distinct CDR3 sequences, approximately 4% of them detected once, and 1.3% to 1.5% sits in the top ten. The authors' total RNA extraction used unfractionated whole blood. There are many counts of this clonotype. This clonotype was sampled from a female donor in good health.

CDR3 coding DNA: TGTGCCAGCAGCAAAAAGGTGGTTAGCGGGGGGGCGGAGACCCAGTACTTC. Translated, it gives CASSKKVVSGGAETQYF. The chain has TRBV7-2 and TRBJ2-5; 11 positions match TRBD2. The germline gives CDR1 SGHTA, CDR2 FQGNSA. There are 17 residues in the CDR3. V gave up 5 bases and J gave up 5 bases; unmatched junction bases: 13. Full variable domain (outside the CDR3, taken from reference TRBV7-2 and TRBJ2-5): GAGVSQSPSNKVTEKGKDVELRCDPISGHTALYWYRQSLGQGLEFLIYFQGNSAPDKSGLPSDRFSAERTGGSVSTLTIQRTQQEDSAVYLCASSKKVVSGGAETQYFGPGTRLLVL.